This T cell receptor (beta chain) emerged from a study of Ad26.COV2.S vaccination and SARS-CoV-2 variants. Study-wide findings and caveats: After vaccination, reports described spike-specific CD8+ and CD4+ T cell responses as showing substantial breadth. Comparable non-spike TCR breadth was observed in vaccine and placebo recipients.

Trimming cost V 5 bases and J 0 bases, with 13 bases left between them. The CDR3 totals 15 residues. CDR1 is SEHNR and CDR2 is FQNEAQ in the germline V gene (reference sequence). This clone has more than one count but fewer than ten. What it binds is unknown. The treatment was: roughly 18 received Ad26.COV2.S at low or high dose, single or two shots; about 5 received placebo; per-sample allocation not given. Repertoires come from day 63 after the first vaccine or placebo injection. Repertoires were generated with immunoSEQ multiplex PCR, while TCRdb's copy carries only in-frame clones and drops some. The sample records hundreds of thousands of clones, roughly 90% being singletons.

This clonotype originated in a person between 18 and 65 years old who received the Ad26.COV2.S COVID-19 vaccine or a placebo. V usage is TRBV7-9 and J usage is TRBJ1-2; maybe TRBD1 (6 bases). The sample in question was peripheral blood, obtained in a trial of Ad26.COV2.S vaccine versus placebo. CDR3 protein: CASSRTENSNYGYTF. Here the CDR3 DNA reads TGTGCCAGCAGCCGGACAGAAAATTCTAACTATGGCTACACCTTC. Based on the CDR3 plus reference TRBV7-9 and TRBJ1-2, the full variable domain is DTGVSQNPRHKITKRGQNVTFRCDPISEHNRLYWYRQTLGQGPEFLTYFQNEAQLEKSRLLSDRFSAERPKGSFSTLEIQRTEQGDSAMYLCASSRTENSNYGYTFGSGTRLTVV.